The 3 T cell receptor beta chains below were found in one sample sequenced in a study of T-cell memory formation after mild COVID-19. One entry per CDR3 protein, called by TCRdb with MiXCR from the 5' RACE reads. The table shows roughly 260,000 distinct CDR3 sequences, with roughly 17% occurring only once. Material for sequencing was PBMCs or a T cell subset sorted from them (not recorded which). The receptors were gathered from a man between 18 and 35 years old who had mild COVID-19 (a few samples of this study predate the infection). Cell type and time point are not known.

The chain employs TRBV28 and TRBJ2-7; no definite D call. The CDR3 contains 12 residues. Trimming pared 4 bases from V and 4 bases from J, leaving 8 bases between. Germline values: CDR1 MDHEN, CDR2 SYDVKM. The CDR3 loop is CASSSRTYEQYF. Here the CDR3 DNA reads TGTGCCAGCAGTTCCCGCACTTACGAGCAGTACTTC.

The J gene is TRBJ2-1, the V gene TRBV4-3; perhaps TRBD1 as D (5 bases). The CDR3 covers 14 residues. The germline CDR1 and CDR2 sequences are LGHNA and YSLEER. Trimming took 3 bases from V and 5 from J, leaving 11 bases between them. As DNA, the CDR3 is TGCGCCAGCAGCCAGATTTGGACAAACAATGAGCAGTTCTTC. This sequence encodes CASSQIWTNNEQFF.

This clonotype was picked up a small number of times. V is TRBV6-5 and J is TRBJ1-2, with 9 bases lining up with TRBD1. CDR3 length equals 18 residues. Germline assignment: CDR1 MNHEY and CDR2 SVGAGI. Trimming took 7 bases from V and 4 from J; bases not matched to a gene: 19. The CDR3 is CASIKRRDRANSRYGYTF. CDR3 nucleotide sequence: TGTGCCAGCATTAAACGTCGGGACAGGGCGAATAGCCGCTATGGCTACACCTTC.